This is a list of T cell receptor beta chains from one sample in a study of cytomegalovirus exposure and HLA in healthy donors. Generated by immunoSEQ multiplex PCR, the TCRdb table keeps only in-frame clones and is missing some. The data contain about 100,000 clones, about 77% of them seen just once; the ten biggest clones take up approximately 4.3%. The sequenced material came from PBMCs. All receptors come from a woman under 30 in good health and CMV-seropositive. Both conserved end residues are part of each CDR3. Each record gives: clone size, D gene, J gene, V gene, CDR3 protein, CDR3 DNA. The D gene is left open where the match is weak. Expanded clones are given a class, and other clones once, few, many or no size at all.

>-|-|TRBJ2-3|TRBV10-1
CATPGGPKDTQYF
TGCGCCACCCCAGGAGGGCCGAAAGATACGCAGTATTTT
>-|-|TRBJ2-2|TRBV28
CASSLGTPTGELFF
TGTGCCAGCAGTTTGGGGACTCCGACCGGGGAGCTGTTTTTT
>-|-|TRBJ1-2|TRBV15
CATSRDVSYGYTF
TGTGCCACCAGCAGAGACGTTTCCTATGGCTACACCTTC
>-|TRBD2|TRBJ2-1|TRBV28
CASTATSGVYNEQFF
TGTGCCAGCACTGCGACTAGCGGAGTTTACAATGAGCAGTTCTTC
>-|TRBD1|TRBJ1-2|TRBV9
CASSAPVGTGYGYTF
TGTGCCAGCAGCGCACCAGTTGGGACAGGCTATGGCTACACCTTC
>few|TRBD2|TRBJ2-3|TRBV29-1
CSVGLAGTDTQYF
TGCAGCGTCGGACTAGCGGGCACAGATACGCAGTATTTT
>few|-|TRBJ2-1|TRBV28
CASRINRGEQFF
TGTGCCAGCAGAATCAATAGGGGTGAGCAGTTCTTC
>few|TRBD1|TRBJ1-2|TRBV19
CASSIDRATNYGYTF
TGTGCCAGTAGTATCGACAGGGCCACTAACTATGGCTACACCTTC
>-|-|TRBJ2-7|TRBV5-1
CASSLSTGTPFLEQYF
TGCGCCAGCAGCTTGAGTACCGGGACACCGTTTTTGGAGCAGTACTTC
>-|TRBD2|TRBJ2-5|TRBV2
CASGGRDGQTQYF
TGTGCCAGCGGGGGGAGGGACGGTCAGACCCAGTACTTC
>once|-|TRBJ2-1|TRBV5-1
CASSLVRDNEQFF
TGCGCCAGCAGCTTGGTCCGGGACAATGAGCAGTTCTTC
>-|TRBD2|TRBJ2-7|TRBV13
CASSLVVAGVVYEQYF
TGTGCCAGCAGCTTGGTAGTTGCGGGAGTTGTCTACGAGCAGTACTTC
>-|-|TRBJ1-1|TRBV27
CASRIDRRKGTEAFF
TGTGCCAGCAGGATTGACAGGCGTAAGGGGACTGAAGCTTTCTTT
>-|-|TRBJ2-6|TRBV4-2
CASSQDTSTGANVLTF
TGTGCCAGCAGCCAAGATACCAGTACTGGGGCCAACGTCCTGACTTTC
>-|-|TRBJ2-3|TRBV7-9
CASSSPLGTDTQYF
TGTGCCAGCAGCTCCCCTCTAGGCACAGATACGCAGTATTTT